Sequencing of this TCR beta chain was carried out in a study of beta chain features in type 1 diabetes. Per the germline V gene, CDR1 is LNHDA and CDR2 is SQIVND (reference sequence). The CDR3 sequence is 16 residues long. Trimming took 2 bases from V and 5 from J; bases not matched to a gene: 6. Details on this clone: The antigen remains undetermined.

Sequenced material consisted of expressed TCRB transcripts (all of the isolated RNA was reverse transcribed). Generated by immunoSEQ multiplex PCR, the TCRdb table keeps only in-frame clones and is missing some. The profile covers over 600,000 clones, with 9.5% to 15% appearing a single time and 0.095% to 0.15% taken by the ten largest. Points from the study as a whole: Although PCR might favor shorter templates, it would do so equally in patients and controls. In all four CD4+ subsets, TCRB CDR3 length was significantly, moderately reduced in type 1 diabetes.

The TCR comes from a man aged 25 to 45 with type 1 diabetes. The chain links TRBV19 to TRBJ2-1, with TRBD1 identical over 10 bases. The sample comprised naive CD4+ T cells from blood. CDR3 sequence: CASSISAGTGDNEQFF. CDR3 nucleotides: TGTGCCAGTAGTATATCCGCCGGGACAGGGGACAATGAGCAGTTCTTC.